These T cell receptor beta chains were read from a single sample in a study of CD8 T cells in Susac syndrome. One entry per CDR3 protein, called by TCRdb with MiXCR from the immunoSEQ multiplex PCR reads. Among tens of thousands of distinct CDR3 sequences listed, around 96% were seen once. Sequenced: CD8+ T cells from PBMCs. These receptors were obtained from a human donor with Susac syndrome. The CDR3 runs from the conserved cysteine through the conserved F or W. D genes are given only for firm matches. Only some rows state a clone size, as once, few, many or a class for expanded clones.

v_gene	d_gene	j_gene	abundance	CDR3aa	CDR3nt
TRBV9	.	TRBJ1-2	.	CASSARQNYGYTF	TGTGCCAGCAGCGCTCGGCAGAACTATGGCTACACCTTC
TRBV18	.	TRBJ2-7	.	CASSPPLDSNYEQYF	TGTGCCAGCTCACCACCCCTGGACTCCAACTACGAGCAGTACTTC
TRBV9	.	TRBJ1-2	.	CASSLHQTGYYGYTF	TGTGCCAGCAGCCTACACCAAACAGGGTACTATGGCTACACCTTC
TRBV27	TRBD2	TRBJ2-1	.	CARERGALTNEQFF	TGTGCCAGAGAGCGGGGGGCCCTGACCAATGAGCAGTTCTTC
TRBV20-1	.	TRBJ1-4	.	CSARDGADPFWKLFF	TGCAGTGCTAGAGATGGGGCAGACCCCTTTTGGAAACTGTTTTTT
TRBV4-3	TRBD2	TRBJ2-5	.	CASSLVGGAETQYF	TGCGCCAGCAGCCTCGTCGGGGGGGCGGAGACCCAGTACTTC
TRBV9	.	TRBJ1-1	.	CASSVDSAGTEAFF	TGTGCCAGCAGCGTCGACTCTGCCGGCACTGAAGCTTTCTTT
TRBV3-1	.	TRBJ1-2	.	CASSPGQANYGYTF	TGTGCCAGCAGCCCGGGACAAGCTAACTATGGCTACACCTTC
TRBV7-9	.	TRBJ2-1	once	CASSGKGGSSYNEQFF	TGTGCCAGCAGCGGGAAAGGGGGGAGCTCCTACAATGAGCAGTTCTTC
TRBV12-3/TRBV12-4	.	TRBJ2-7	.	CASSLASRYEQYF	TGTGCCAGCAGTTTAGCCTCCCGCTACGAGCAGTACTTC
TRBV28	.	TRBJ2-1	once	CASSPDGRPREFF	TGTGCCAGCAGCCCGGACGGCCGTCCTAGGGAGTTCTTC
TRBV6-2/TRBV6-3	.	TRBJ1-1	.	CASSYSVMGAFF	TGTGCCAGCAGTTACTCGGTCATGGGAGCTTTCTTT
TRBV29-1	.	TRBJ2-4	once	CSVQGSKNIQYF	TGCAGCGTCCAGGGTTCCAAAAACATTCAGTACTTC
TRBV29-1	.	TRBJ2-1	.	CSVVPYDEQFF	TGCAGCGTTGTGCCATACGATGAGCAGTTCTTC
TRBV15	.	TRBJ1-2	.	CATSRPPMANYGYTF	TGTGCCACCAGCAGACCCCCAATGGCTAACTATGGCTACACCTTC
TRBV2	.	TRBJ1-1	.	CASSEALPYPEAFF	TGTGCCAGCAGTGAAGCGCTTCCCTACCCCGAAGCTTTCTTT
TRBV6-5	.	TRBJ2-5	.	CASSYSIGAEETQYF	TGTGCCAGCAGTTACTCGATCGGGGCAGAAGAGACCCAGTACTTC
TRBV12-3/TRBV12-4	.	TRBJ2-1	.	CASSLVGPYNEQFF	TGTGCCAGCAGTTTGGTTGGGCCCTACAATGAGCAGTTCTTC
TRBV29-1	.	TRBJ1-2	.	CSLGSAYYGYTF	TGCAGCCTGGGATCCGCTTACTATGGCTACACCTTC
TRBV20-1	.	TRBJ1-5	.	CSARVRSYSNQPQHF	TGCAGTGCTAGAGTCCGCAGCTATAGCAATCAGCCCCAGCATTTT
TRBV5-6	.	TRBJ2-5	.	CASSERSQETQYF	TGTGCCAGCAGCGAACGGTCGCAAGAGACCCAGTACTTC
TRBV4-2	.	TRBJ2-6	.	CASSQDVGRRSSGANVLTF	TGTGCCAGCAGCCAAGACGTAGGGCGGAGGTCTAGCGGGGCCAACGTCCTGACTTTC
TRBV20-1	.	TRBJ2-2	.	CSAGDYTGELFF	TGCAGTGCTGGGGACTACACCGGGGAGCTGTTTTTT
TRBV6-5	.	TRBJ2-5	.	CASSYGAGEQETQYF	TGTGCCAGCAGTTACGGGGCCGGAGAGCAAGAGACCCAGTACTTC
TRBV13	TRBD1	TRBJ1-2	.	CASSNRDRVARHGYTF	TGTGCCAGCAGCAACCGGGACAGGGTCGCTAGGCATGGCTACACCTTC
TRBV24-1	TRBD2	TRBJ2-1	.	CATSESYGTRLAGYNEQFF	TGTGCCACCAGTGAAAGCTACGGGACCCGACTAGCGGGGTACAATGAGCAGTTCTTC
TRBV7-4	.	TRBJ2-5	.	CASSPTVGETQYF	TGTGCCAGCTCCCCCACCGTCGGAGAGACCCAGTACTTC
TRBV7-7	TRBD2	TRBJ2-5	.	CASSPRGVQTETQYF	TGTGCTAGCAGCCCCCGGGGGGTGCAAACAGAGACCCAGTACTTC
TRBV20-1	.	TRBJ2-7	.	CSARDLGLPSYEQYF	TGCAGTGCTAGAGATCTCGGACTACCATCCTACGAGCAGTACTTC
TRBV7-3	TRBD2	TRBJ2-5	.	CASSEERGGRETQYF	TGTGCCAGCAGTGAAGAGCGGGGGGGCCGGGAGACCCAGTACTTC
TRBV29-1	TRBD2	TRBJ2-1	.	CSVEEIGLAGRF	TGCAGCGTTGAAGAAATCGGACTAGCGGGACGCTTC
TRBV5-1	.	TRBJ2-6	.	CASSSPGTTAGANVLTF	TGCGCCAGCAGCTCCCCCGGGACGACAGCCGGGGCCAACGTCCTGACTTTC
TRBV9	.	TRBJ2-2	.	CASSFWGHSNTGELFF	TGTGCCAGCAGCTTTTGGGGACACAGTAACACCGGGGAGCTGTTTTTT
TRBV9	.	TRBJ2-1	.	CASSVAAGFNEQFF	TGTGCCAGCAGCGTAGCGGCGGGTTTCAATGAGCAGTTCTTC
TRBV20-1	TRBD1	TRBJ2-7	.	CSARDGQGLTYEQYF	TGCAGTGCTAGAGACGGACAGGGACTGACCTACGAGCAGTACTTC
TRBV14	.	TRBJ2-1	.	CASSQVGEQFF	TGTGCCAGCAGCCAAGTAGGGGAGCAGTTCTTC
TRBV20-1	TRBD1	TRBJ2-7	few	CSARGQLFFEQYF	TGCAGTGCGAGGGGACAGTTGTTTTTCGAGCAGTACTTC
TRBV27	.	TRBJ2-1	.	CASSLGASNEQFF	TGTGCCAGCAGTTTGGGGGCCTCCAATGAGCAGTTCTTC
TRBV29-1	.	TRBJ2-1	.	CSVDGVTADYNEQFF	TGCAGCGTTGATGGGGTGACGGCGGACTACAATGAGCAGTTCTTC
TRBV30	.	TRBJ2-7	.	CAWSHRAGGYEQYF	TGTGCCTGGAGTCACAGGGCGGGCGGATACGAGCAGTACTTC
TRBV27	TRBD2	TRBJ2-3	.	CASTPLAGGDTQYF	TGTGCCAGCACCCCACTAGCGGGAGGTGATACGCAGTATTTT
TRBV9	TRBD2	TRBJ2-2	.	CASSAGTSGNTGELFF	TGTGCCAGCAGCGCCGGGACTAGCGGTAACACCGGGGAGCTGTTTTTT
TRBV15	TRBD2	TRBJ2-5	.	CATSRRNGRPQETQYF	TGTGCCACCAGCAGGAGGAACGGGAGGCCCCAAGAGACCCAGTACTTC
TRBV20-1	TRBD2	TRBJ2-1	.	CSARVLAGHNEQFF	TGCAGTGCTAGAGTCTTAGCGGGGCACAATGAGCAGTTCTTC
TRBV6-1	TRBD1	TRBJ1-2	.	CASSRQGGTGGYTF	TGTGCCAGCAGCCGACAGGGCGGAACCGGTGGCTACACCTTC
TRBV25-1	.	TRBJ2-5	.	CASSGGGTQYF	TGTGCCAGCAGTGGAGGTGGGACCCAGTACTTC
TRBV6-2/TRBV6-3	TRBD2	TRBJ2-1	.	CASNSRKLADNEQFF	TGTGCCAGCAACTCTAGAAAGCTAGCGGACAATGAGCAGTTCTTC
TRBV29-1	TRBD1	TRBJ1-1	once	CSVEEGQAMNTEAFF	TGCAGCGTTGAAGAGGGACAGGCCATGAACACTGAAGCTTTCTTT
TRBV7-2	.	TRBJ2-7	few	CASSLNGYEQYF	TGTGCCAGCAGCTTAAACGGCTACGAGCAGTACTTC
TRBV4-3	TRBD2	TRBJ2-3	.	CASSQDLAGGPDTQYF	TGCGCCAGCAGCCAAGATCTAGCGGGGGGGCCAGATACGCAGTATTTT
TRBV29-1	TRBD1	TRBJ1-2	.	CSVMDRGDYGYTF	TGCAGCGTGATGGACAGGGGGGACTATGGCTACACCTTC
TRBV9	.	TRBJ1-2	.	CASSASGTFDTNYGYTF	TGTGCCAGCAGCGCCTCCGGGACATTCGATACTAACTATGGCTACACCTTC
TRBV27	.	TRBJ2-7	.	CASSQGLYEQYF	TGTGCCAGCAGTCAGGGACTCTACGAGCAGTACTTC